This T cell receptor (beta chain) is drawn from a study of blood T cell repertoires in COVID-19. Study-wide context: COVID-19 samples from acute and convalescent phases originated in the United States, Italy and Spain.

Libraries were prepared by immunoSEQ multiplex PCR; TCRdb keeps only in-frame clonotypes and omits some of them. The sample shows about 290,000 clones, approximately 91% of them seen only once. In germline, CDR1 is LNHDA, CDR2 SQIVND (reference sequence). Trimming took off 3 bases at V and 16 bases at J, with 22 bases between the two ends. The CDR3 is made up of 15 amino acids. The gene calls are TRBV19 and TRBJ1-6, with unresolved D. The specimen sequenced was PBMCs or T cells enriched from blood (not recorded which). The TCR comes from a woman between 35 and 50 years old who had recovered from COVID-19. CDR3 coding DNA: TGTGCCAGTAGTATTTCCGACCGGGTGGTTTTTTCTCTCCACTTT. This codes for CASSISDRVVFSLHF.